The 13 T cell receptor beta chains presented below share a single source sample, sequenced in a study of beta chain features in type 1 diabetes. Study outcomes and limitations: There was a moderate but significant shortening of TCRB CDR3s in all four CD4+ subsets of Type 1 diabetes patients.

The entirety of the isolated RNA underwent reverse transcription, so expressed TCRB transcripts were sequenced. Produced via immunoSEQ multiplex PCR; TCRdb's table is partial and in-frame only. The data show about 650,000 clones, with around 11% seen just once and around 0.12% held by the top ten. The antigens these receptors bind are not known. Material for sequencing was naive CD4+ T cells from blood. Receptors originate from a man younger than 45 with type 1 diabetes.

V and J are TRBV5-1 and TRBJ2-6; 7 bases are a match to TRBD1. The CDR3 contains 17 residues. CDR1 and CDR2 (germline): SGHRS, YFSETQ. V was clipped by 2 bases and J by 0 bases; unmatched bases: 5. The CDR3 sequence is CASSLGTASSGANVLTF. DNA of the CDR3: TGCGCCAGCAGCTTAGGGACAGCTAGCTCTGGGGCCAACGTCCTGACTTTC.

This clone was seen a few times. The chain recombines TRBV10-3 with TRBJ2-1; tentative D call: TRBD1 (5 bases). CDR1 ENHRY and CDR2 SYGVKD come from the germline V gene. This CDR3 is built from 16 residues. V lost 10 bases and J lost 2, with 21 bases in between. Here the CDR3 DNA reads TGTGCCACGGACACAGGCCGCGTTGGGACCTACAATGAGCAGTTCTTC. It codes for CATDTGRVGTYNEQFF.

The V and J genes are TRBV4-3 and TRBJ2-3; 9 positions agree with TRBD1. V gave up 4 bases and J gave up 2 bases; unmatched junction bases: 4. Germline CDR1 reads LGHNA; CDR2 reads YSLEER. CDR3 length equals 15 residues. The CDR3 protein is CASSRGTGYTDTQYF. The CDR3, as DNA: TGCGCCAGCAGCCGAGGGACAGGGTACACAGATACGCAGTATTTT.

This sequence joins TRBV7-2 and TRBJ2-5; D is perhaps TRBD1 or TRBD2 (6 bases each). V shed 4 bases and J shed 7 bases, with 13 bases lying between them. Germline V gene data show CDR1 as SGHTA and CDR2 as FQGNSA. This CDR3 spans 13 amino acids. The CDR3: CASSSGGYGTQYF. The CDR3, as DNA: TGTGCCAGCAGCTCCGGGGGCTACGGGACCCAGTACTTC. The full variable domain, rest sourced from reference TRBV7-2 and TRBJ2-5, is GAGVSQSPSNKVTEKGKDVELRCDPISGHTALYWYRQSLGQGLEFLIYFQGNSAPDKSGLPSDRFSAERTGGSVSTLTIQRTQQEDSAVYLCASSSGGYGTQYFGPGTRLLVL.

The chain employs TRBV5-6 and TRBJ2-1; 8 bases fit TRBD2. The V segment lost 7 bases and the J segment 7 bases; nucleotides outside the gene matches: 10. Germline-derived CDR1 and CDR2 are SGHDT and YYEEEE. The CDR3 spans 14 residues. The CDR3 spells CASQLRGAKNEQFF. The DNA of the CDR3 is TGTGCCAGCCAGCTGCGGGGGGCGAAAAATGAGCAGTTCTTC.

This clone was detected a few times. The chain joins TRBV7-9 to TRBJ2-5; D is uncertain. This CDR3 spans 11 amino acids. V lost 8 bases, J lost 4 bases, and 8 bases lay in between. The V gene's germline CDR1 is SEHNR and CDR2 FQNEAQ (reference sequence). The CDR3 sequence: CASHIGETQYF. The CDR3 DNA reads TGTGCCAGCCACATCGGAGAGACCCAGTACTTC.

This clone showed up just a few times. This rearrangement joins TRBV30 to TRBJ2-7; TRBD1 matches 7 bases. The CDR3 contains 11 residues. Germline V CDR1 and CDR2: GTSNPN, SVGIG (reference sequence). V lost 7 bases and J lost 3; bases outside the gene matches: 3. CDR3 in DNA: TGTGCCTTGGGACAGCGCTACGAGCAGTACTTC. Protein sequence: CALGQRYEQYF.

This clone was seen a few times. This chain uses TRBV29-1 with TRBJ2-3, with a weak D call TRBD2 (7 bases). This CDR3 has 13 amino acids. Germline lookup yields CDR1 SQVTM and CDR2 ANQGSEA. Trimming removed 4 bases from V and 4 bases from J, with 12 bases in between. CDR3: CSVVGGAADTQYF. In DNA form, the CDR3 reads TGCAGCGTTGTAGGGGGGGCAGCAGATACGCAGTATTTT.

The rearrangement uses TRBV27 and TRBJ1-6; D is ambiguous. The CDR3 loop spans 14 amino acids. The germline gives CDR1 MNHEY, CDR2 SMNVEV (reference sequence). The germline V and J ends were trimmed by 8 bases and 10 bases, with 18 bases remaining between them. CDR3 sequence (DNA): TGTGCCAGCGGAAGTCCCCAAATGGGATCACCCCTCCACTTT. The encoded protein is CASGSPQMGSPLHF.

The table lists this clone with a few counts. The rearrangement joins TRBV10-3 to TRBJ2-7, with TRBD1 matching 9 bases. Per germline, CDR1 ENHRY and CDR2 SYGVKD. V lost 6 bases and J lost 4; bases outside the gene matches: 4. The CDR3 runs 13 residues. The CDR3 coding sequence is TGTGCCATCAGCTCCGGACAGGGGTACGAGCAGTACTTC. The encoded protein is CAISSGQGYEQYF.

The chain recombines TRBV5-6 with TRBJ1-2; no firm D call. The V gene's germline CDR1 is SGHDT and CDR2 YYEEEE. The CDR3 has 11 amino acids. Between the trimmed V and J ends, which lost 1 base and 8 bases, there was a span of 6 bases. The CDR3 protein is CASSLQTGYTF. The CDR3 nucleotides are TGTGCCAGCAGCTTGCAGACCGGCTACACCTTC.

This clone was observed a handful of times. The same CDR3 arises from other DNA sequences in this sample as well. V and J are TRBV9 and TRBJ2-5; D uncertain. The germline CDR1 and CDR2 sequences are SGDLS and YYNGEE. V was shortened by 0 bases and J by 5 bases, with 5 bases between the two germline ends. The CDR3 loop spans 12 amino acids. CDR3 nucleotides: TGTGCCAGCAGCGTAGAAGGGGAGACCCAGTACTTC. Translated, it gives CASSVEGETQYF.

This rearrangement joins TRBV19 to TRBJ2-5; 7 bases match TRBD1. Per the germline V gene, CDR1 is LNHDA and CDR2 is SQIVND (reference sequence). With 8 bases clipped from V and 0 bases from J, the junction kept 9 bases outside the gene matches. This CDR3 is 15 amino acids long. The CDR3 loop reads CASSTGARYQETQYF. Written as DNA, the CDR3 is TGTGCCAGTTCTACAGGGGCCCGGTACCAAGAGACCCAGTACTTC.